Shown below are 15 T cell receptor beta chains from a single sample sequenced in a study of tumor-infiltrating lymphocytes in primary liver carcinoma. With approximately 470 ng total RNA as template and a constant-region primer, TCR beta cDNA was made. Modified slightly, ARM-PCR produced TCR beta libraries over three nested multiplex PCR rounds. Investigators reported that the first two PCR rounds, at 10 cycles each, used TRBV1-TRBV30 forward primers with a C-beta reverse primer. TCRdb used MiXCR to reprocess the multiplex PCR reads, holding one entry per CDR3 protein. The sample yields 65,000 to 80,000 distinct CDR3 sequences, over 60% seen once. The 20-30 mg bulk tissue piece was not sorted before simultaneous RNA and DNA extraction. The sample was liver tumor tissue from sampling region 4. The sample's subset: tumor region T4, right-lateral pole. The receptors shown here come from a man in his forties or fifties with primary liver carcinoma and hepatitis B virus infection.

The genes are TRBV20-1 and TRBJ2-3; 14 nucleotides line up with TRBD2. Germline values: CDR1 DFQATT, CDR2 SNEGSKA (reference sequence). With V trimmed by 5 bases and J by 5 bases, 9 bases remained unmatched. The CDR3 sequence is 16 residues long. The CDR3 nucleotides read TGCAGTGCTGGGTCGGGACTAGCGGGAGCGCAAGATACGCAGTATTTT. This translates into CSAGSGLAGAQDTQYF.

In regard to this clonotype: The junction differs from germline at one of its ends, possibly a read error. This sequence joins TRBV6-5 and TRBJ1-1; D may be TRBD1 (5 bases). This CDR3 contains 14 residues. The germline V gene has CDR1 MNHEY and CDR2 SVGAGI. CDR3: CVSSLGGANTQAFF. The CDR3, as DNA: TGTGTCAGCAGCTTGGGGGGAGCGAACACTCAAGCTTTCTTT.

For this clonotype: The junction departs from the called germline gene at one end, perhaps through a read error. The chain couples TRBV6-1 to TRBJ2-7, with D hard to call. The germline V gene has CDR1 MNHNS and CDR2 SASEGT. This CDR3 is 11 amino acids long. The CDR3 DNA reads as TGTGTCAGCAGTGAAGAGCACGAGCAGTACTTC. Translating it yields CVSSEEHEQYF.

The chain has TRBV29-1 and TRBJ2-3; perhaps TRBD1 as D (5 bases). CDR1 is SQVTM and CDR2 is ANQGSEA in the germline V gene. The germline V and J ends were trimmed by 5 bases and 6 bases, with 12 bases remaining between them. The CDR3 loop spans 12 amino acids. CDR3 protein: CSVTGEVDTQYF. The CDR3 DNA is TGCAGCGTTACAGGTGAAGTGGATACGCAGTATTTT.

This clonotype was seen only a few times. A much larger clone lies a single base off, so this may be a read error. The CDR3 nucleotides are TGTGCCAGCAGCCAACGGGGGGGTGAGGAGGCCCAGTACTTC. The encoded protein is CASSQRGGEEAQYF. The V and J genes are TRBV25-1 and TRBJ2-5; TRBD2 matches at 8 bases. This CDR3 comprises 14 residues. V lost 6 bases to trimming and J lost 9 bases; unmatched junction nucleotides: 12. Germline CDR1 MGHDK, CDR2 SYGVNS.

A remark on this clonotype: Mismatch with germline at one junction end may stem from a read error. This chain links TRBV7-9 with TRBJ1-2, with a possible D match to TRBD1 (5 bases). The CDR3 runs 12 residues. CDR1 is SEHNR and CDR2 is FQNEAQ in the germline V gene (reference sequence). The CDR3: CASGLEGDGYTF. CDR3 sequence (DNA): TGTGCCAGCGGCTTAGAAGGGGATGGCTACACCTTC.

As regards this clonotype: The junction does not match germline at one end; this may be a read error. The chain uses TRBV4-2 and TRBJ2-1; 11 bases are shared with TRBD2. Germline assignment: CDR1 LGHNA and CDR2 YNFKEQ. The CDR3 totals 19 residues. The DNA for the CDR3 is TGTGCCAGCAGCCAACGACTAGCGGGGTTAGATATCTCCTACAATGAGCAGCTCTTC. This codes for CASSQRLAGLDISYNEQLF.

Regarding this clonotype: The final CDR3 position lacks the conserved phenylalanine or tryptophan, pointing to a likely read error. The chain carries TRBV5-1 and TRBJ2-5; 7 bases align to TRBD2. The CDR3 is 15 amino acids. Germline V gives CDR1 SGHRS, CDR2 YFSETQ. In nucleotides, the CDR3 is TGCGCCAGCAGCTTGTTAGGCGGGAGTCAAGAGGCCCAGTACCTC. Its translation is CASSLLGGSQEAQYL.

With respect to this clonotype: Relative to the germline gene, one junction end is altered; a read error may explain this. The genes are TRBV28 and TRBJ2-7; tentatively, D is TRBD1 or TRBD2 (5 bases each). Per germline, CDR1 MDHEN and CDR2 SYDVKM. This CDR3 has 16 residues. The CDR3 reads CASSSPGEKGRYEQYF. CDR3 nucleotide sequence: TGTGCAAGCAGTTCCCCCGGTGAGAAGGGACGGTACGAGCAGTACTTC.

Only a few counts were recorded for this clonotype. The junction departs from the called germline gene at one end, perhaps through a read error. This chain joins TRBV14 and TRBJ2-6, with a weak D call TRBD2 (6 bases). Germline lookup yields CDR1 SGHDN and CDR2 FVKESK. The length of the CDR3 is 15 residues. The DNA of the CDR3 is TGTGCCAGCAACCAACTAGCACCCGGGGCCGACGTCCTGACTTTC. Translation gives CASNQLAPGADVLTF.

For this clonotype: This clone may be a read error of a much larger clone one base away. The rearrangement joins TRBV5-1 to TRBJ1-6; tentatively, D is TRBD1 (6 bases). Trimming pared 9 bases from V and 7 bases from J, leaving 11 bases between. In germline, CDR1 is SGHRS, CDR2 YFSETQ. CDR3 size: 12 residues. This CDR3 reads CANRGGNSPLHF. The CDR3 DNA is TGCGCCAACAGAGGGGGGAATTCACCCCTCCACTTT.

Notes on this clonotype: At one end, the junction sequence differs from germline, possibly due to a read error. The V gene is TRBV11-2, the J gene TRBJ2-7; D gene unclear. The CDR3 has 14 amino acids. From germline, CDR1 is SGHAT and CDR2 FQNNGV. CDR3 in amino acids: CANSLTDTAYELCF. The CDR3 DNA reads as TGTGCCAACAGTTTAACTGACACTGCCTACGAGCTGTGCTTC.

J is TRBJ2-7 and V is TRBV6-5; TRBD2 might be the D (5 bases). Trimming removed 5 bases from V and 12 bases from J, with 17 bases in between. CDR1 MNHEY and CDR2 SVGAGI come from the germline V gene. This CDR3 region has 12 residues. CDR3 DNA: TGTGCCAGCAGTACCCTATCGTGGGAGTGGTACTTC. Translating it yields CASSTLSWEWYF.

Notes on this clonotype: One junction end does not reproduce the germline sequence, and a read error may be involved. V is TRBV6-6 and J is TRBJ1-5; D is uncertain. Germline V gene data show CDR1 as MNHNY and CDR2 as SVGAGI (reference sequence). The CDR3 length is 16 residues. The CDR3 nucleotides are TGTGCTAGCAGTTACCGTGCAGAGTATAGCAATCAGCCCCAGCATTTT. Translated, it gives CASSYRAEYSNQPQHF.

Details on this clonotype: Being one base from a much bigger clone, this may be a read error. The V call is TRBV28, the J call TRBJ2-7, with D perhaps being TRBD1 or TRBD2 (6 bases each). The CDR3 is made up of 18 amino acids. Germline V CDR1 and CDR2: MDHEN, SYDVKM. In DNA, the CDR3 is TGTGACAGCAGTACAGCCAATGTGGGGGGCGGGTGGAGATACGAGCAGTACTTC. Translating gives CDSSTANVGGGWRYEQYF.